The clone carrying this T cell receptor (beta chain) has a single count. The data were taken from a study of control samples from healthy donors and cancer patients. Some clones are missing from TCRdb's copy, which holds only in-frame ones; the method was immunoSEQ multiplex PCR. Of more than 65,000 clones in the sample, around 84% were seen once. The CDR3 is 12 residues long. Looked up from germline, CDR1 is SGHNT and CDR2 is YYREEE (reference sequence). The ends were cut back, 2 bases at V and 10 bases at J, with 7 bases in the middle. The rearrangement joins TRBV5-4 to TRBJ1-6; a possible D gene is TRBD1 (5 bases). Input material: blood. The receptor was derived from a man in his forties or fifties in good health. DNA for the CDR3: TGTGCCAGCAGCTTTGAGGGGTCACCCCTCCACTTT. The encoded protein is CASSFEGSPLHF.